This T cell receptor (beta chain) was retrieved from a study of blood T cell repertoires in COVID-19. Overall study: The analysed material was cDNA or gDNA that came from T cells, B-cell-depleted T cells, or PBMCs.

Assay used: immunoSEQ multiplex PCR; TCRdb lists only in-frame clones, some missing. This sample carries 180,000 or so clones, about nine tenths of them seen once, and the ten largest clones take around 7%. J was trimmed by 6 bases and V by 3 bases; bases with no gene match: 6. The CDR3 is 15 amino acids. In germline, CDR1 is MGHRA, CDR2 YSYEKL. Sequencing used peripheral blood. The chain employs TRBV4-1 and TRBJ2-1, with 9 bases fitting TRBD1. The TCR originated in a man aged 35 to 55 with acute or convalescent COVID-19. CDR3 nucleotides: TGCGCCAGCAGCCACTCCGGGACAGGGATCAATGAGCAGTTCTTC. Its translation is CASSHSGTGINEQFF.